The 10 T cell receptor beta chains given below trace back to one sample, sequenced in a study of T cells after yellow fever vaccination. Using its own MiXCR run on the 5' RACE reads, TCRdb lists one record per CDR3 protein. The sample holds around 400,000 distinct CDR3 sequences, 11% seen once. Sequenced here: PBMCs, sampled on the day of the first yellow fever vaccination. The receptors derive from a man aged 18-30 years who received the YFV17D yellow fever vaccine.

As to this clonotype: Its ends do not fully match the called genes, so a read error is possible. J is TRBJ2-1 and V is TRBV4-2; 10 bases match TRBD2. This CDR3 is 13 amino acids long. Germline CDR1 is LGHNA and CDR2 is YNFKEQ. The CDR3 coding sequence is TGTGCCAGCAGCCAAGCCCTAGCGGGGGCCCCGGTCTTC. The encoded protein is CASSQALAGAPVF.

This clonotype was found many times. V usage is TRBV6-2 or TRBV6-3 and J usage is TRBJ2-1, with D hard to call. The CDR3 consists of 15 residues. V lost 5 bases, J lost 2 bases, and 13 bases lay in between. CDR1 is MNHEY, CDR2 SVGEGT, per germline. The CDR3 here is CASSRGPTTYNEQFF. In nucleotides, the CDR3 is TGTGCCAGCAGTAGAGGACCCACCACCTACAATGAGCAGTTCTTC.

The rearrangement joins TRBV7-8 to TRBJ1-4; TRBD1 matches at 9 bases. Trimming at V came to 3 bases and at J to 8 bases, leaving 7 bases not matched to a gene. CDR3 length: 15 amino acids. The germline gives CDR1 SGHVS, CDR2 FQNEAQ. The CDR3, as DNA: TGTGCCAGCAGCTTGGGGACAGGGTTAGAAGAAAAACTGTTTTTT. This encodes CASSLGTGLEEKLFF. Full variable domain (missing parts from reference TRBV7-8 and TRBJ1-4): GAGVSQSPRYKVAKRGQDVALRCDPISGHVSLFWYQQALGQGPEFLTYFQNEAQLDKSGLPSDRFFAERPEGSVSTLKIQRTQQEDSAVYLCASSLGTGLEEKLFFGSGTQLSVL.

Only a few counts were recorded for this clonotype. Written as DNA, the CDR3 is TGTGCCAGCAGCCCGTCGGACAGGCTAGAGGAAAAACTGTTTTTT. This sequence encodes CASSPSDRLEEKLFF. The chain couples TRBV7-8 to TRBJ1-4, with 7 bases that match TRBD1. The germline CDR1 and CDR2 sequences are SGHVS and FQNEAQ. Losses at the gene ends were 5 bases for V and 8 bases for J; bases not matched to a gene: 11. The CDR3 spans 15 residues. Variable domain in full (rest from reference TRBV7-8 and TRBJ1-4): GAGVSQSPRYKVAKRGQDVALRCDPISGHVSLFWYQQALGQGPEFLTYFQNEAQLDKSGLPSDRFFAERPEGSVSTLKIQRTQQEDSAVYLCASSPSDRLEEKLFFGSGTQLSVL.

This clonotype turned up a few times. The V call is TRBV4-1, the J call TRBJ2-3; the D gene is possibly TRBD2 (6 bases). Germline V CDR1 and CDR2: MGHRA, YSYEKL. This CDR3 has 15 residues. V lost 1 base and J lost 0, with 8 bases in between. The CDR3, as DNA: TGCGCCAGCAGCCAAGTTGGGACTAGCACAGATACGCAGTATTTT. It yields the protein CASSQVGTSTDTQYF.

This clonotype occurred many times. This chain joins TRBV5-1 and TRBJ2-7; TRBD1 matches at 8 bases. The trim removed 4 bases at V and 2 bases at J, leaving 5 bases unmatched. CDR1 and CDR2 (germline): SGHRS, YFSETQ. CDR3 length: 14 amino acids. The CDR3, as DNA: TGCGCCAGCAGCACCGGGACAGGAGCCTACGAGCAGTACTTC. It specifies CASSTGTGAYEQYF.

The CDR3 region is CASSRLPDLFPNEQFF. The CDR3 bases are TGTGCCAGTAGTAGGCTCCCGGACCTTTTTCCTAATGAGCAGTTCTTC. This chain joins TRBV19 and TRBJ2-1, with unresolved D. The CDR3 totals 16 residues. CDR1 is LNHDA, CDR2 SQIVND, per germline (reference sequence). With 4 bases removed from V and 7 bases from J, the gap between germline ends came to 20 bases.

The CDR3 bases are TGTGCCAGCAGTTACTCCCGGGACAGCAGCCCCTACGAGCAGTACGTC. Its protein product is CASSYSRDSSPYEQYV. This chain joins TRBV6-2 or TRBV6-3 and TRBJ2-7; 7 bases line up with TRBD1. The CDR3 is 16 residues long. Germline trimming cut 0 bases from V and 2 bases from J; bases unmatched to any gene: 7. In germline, CDR1 is MNHEY, CDR2 SVGEGT.

This chain uses TRBV5-1 with TRBJ2-7; the D gene is possibly TRBD1 (5 bases). The V end lost 4 bases, the J end lost 5 bases, and 19 bases lay between the germline ends. This CDR3 region has 15 residues. In germline, CDR1 is SGHRS, CDR2 YFSETQ. CDR3 nucleotide sequence: TGCGCCAGCAGCCTGGGTGCCTCAGTGACAGACGAGCAGTACTTC. The encoded protein is CASSLGASVTDEQYF. Supplemented by reference TRBV5-1 and TRBJ2-7, the full variable domain reads KAGVTQTPRYLIKTRGQQVTLSCSPISGHRSVSWYQQTPGQGLQFLFEYFSETQRNKGNFPGRFSGRQFSNSRSEMNVSTLELGDSALYLCASSLGASVTDEQYFGPGTRLTVT.

In its sample, this clonotype was seen once. The V gene is TRBV19, the J gene TRBJ2-7; 10 nucleotides align to TRBD1. The V gene end was trimmed by 5 bases and the J gene end by 3 bases; junction bases not matched to a gene: 25. Germline V gene sequence: CDR1 LNHDA, CDR2 SQIVND (reference sequence). The CDR3 length is 21 residues. The CDR3 DNA reads as TGTGCCAGTAGTGCCCGGGTTGGTTTATTGGGACAGGGGAAGGGGATCTACGAGCAGTACTTC. It specifies CASSARVGLLGQGKGIYEQYF.